These 20 T cell receptor beta chains came from one sample sequenced in a study of shared T cell receptors in the human thymus. Sequenced by immunoSEQ multiplex PCR; TCRdb stores in-frame clones only, minus some. The sample yields about 500,000 clones, about four fifths seen once. The data were also submitted as part of a second study, on human thymus T cells.

Sequenced: thymocytes. The source of these receptors is a boy younger than two with a congenital heart defect.

This clone has more than one count but fewer than ten. The chain recombines TRBV10-1 with TRBJ2-7, with a weak D call TRBD1 (5 bases). Germline lookup yields CDR1 WNHNN and CDR2 SYGVQD (reference sequence). The length of the CDR3 is 17 residues. The ends were cut back, 3 bases at V and 3 bases at J, with 21 bases in the middle. CDR3 in amino acids: CASSDHDTNYRGYEQYF. The CDR3 nucleotides are TGCGCCAGCAGTGACCACGACACCAACTATAGGGGCTACGAGCAGTACTTC.

This chain joins TRBV6-6 and TRBJ1-5; D perhaps matches TRBD1 (5 bases). Germline V CDR1 and CDR2: MNHNY, SVGAGI (reference sequence). This CDR3 has 14 amino acids. Trimming took off 8 bases at V and 7 bases at J, with 18 bases between the two ends. CDR3 coding DNA: TGTGCCAGCGTCCTCGGGGCGGGGCACCAGCCCCAGCATTTT. It translates to CASVLGAGHQPQHF.

This sequence joins TRBV10-3 and TRBJ1-5, with D perhaps matching TRBD1 (5 bases). Deletions cut 6 bases from V and 6 bases from J, with 12 bases between. CDR1 and CDR2 (germline): ENHRY, SYGVKD. This CDR3 region has 13 residues. The CDR3 nucleotides read TGTGCCATCAGGGGGGGGGAGAGTCAGCCCCAGCATTTT. Residues: CAIRGGESQPQHF.

The chain is built from TRBV27 and TRBJ2-5; D might be TRBD2 (5 bases). The last part of the DNA fits TRBJ2-7 better; the J call may be wrong. The length of the CDR3 is 13 residues. CDR1 and CDR2 (germline): MNHEY, SMNVEV (reference sequence). This chain's CDR3 is CASRSITAGEQYF. The DNA for the CDR3 is TGTGCCAGCAGGTCGATTACGGCGGGCGAGCAGTACTTC.

The V and J genes are TRBV7-2 and TRBJ2-5; 7 positions agree with TRBD2. Germline-derived CDR1 and CDR2 are SGHTA and FQGNSA. The CDR3 runs to 15 residues. The junction had 8 bases not matched to a gene; V was cut back by 2 bases and J by 5 bases. CDR3 in DNA: TGTGCCAGCAGCTTATGGGGGGAGGGCCGGGAGACCCAGTACTTC. This encodes CASSLWGEGRETQYF.

The V call is TRBV12-5, the J call TRBJ1-4; the D is unclear. Germline loops: CDR1 LGHNT, CDR2 FRNRAP. V lost 5 bases, J lost 0 bases, and 7 bases lay in between. The CDR3 sequence is 14 residues long. The CDR3 bases are TGTGCTAGTGGTCCCGGGACAACTAATGAAAAACTGTTTTTT. This translates into CASGPGTTNEKLFF.

This sequence joins TRBV9 and TRBJ2-3, with no clear D. The CDR3 totals 18 residues. In germline, CDR1 is SGDLS, CDR2 YYNGEE. Trimming pared 0 bases from V and 0 bases from J, leaving 17 bases between. The CDR3 nucleotides read TGTGCCAGCAGCGTAGCCCCCCGCGGTCTAGGAAGCACAGATACGCAGTATTTT. Its translation: CASSVAPRGLGSTDTQYF.

The V call is TRBV19, the J call TRBJ2-7; 7 bases are a match to TRBD1. This CDR3 comprises 14 residues. Trimming removed 6 bases from V and 3 bases from J; junction bases left unmatched: 8. Germline V gene data show CDR1 as LNHDA and CDR2 as SQIVND (reference sequence). The CDR3 DNA follows: TGTGCCAGTAGACCCCGGACAGGACACTACGAGCAGTACTTC. The encoded protein is CASRPRTGHYEQYF.

This chain joins TRBV27 and TRBJ2-1; the match to TRBD1 covers 9 bases. Trimming at V came to 5 bases and at J to 5 bases, leaving 16 bases not matched to a gene. Germline CDR1 reads MNHEY; CDR2 reads SMNVEV (reference sequence). CDR3 length equals 18 residues. The CDR3 nucleotides are TGTGCCAGCAGTCTAAGGGTCCCGGGAGGACAGGGGAACAATGAGCAGTTCTTC. Translated: CASSLRVPGGQGNNEQFF.

The chain uses TRBV10-3 and TRBJ2-2; tentative D call: TRBD1 (6 bases). V lost 7 bases, J lost 2 bases, and 14 bases lay in between. The germline gives CDR1 ENHRY, CDR2 SYGVKD. The length of the CDR3 is 15 residues. The CDR3 nucleotides read TGTGCCATCAAGATCCGGGACACTAACACCGGGGAGCTGTTTTTT. Translating it yields CAIKIRDTNTGELFF.

The chain recombines TRBV6-4 with TRBJ1-2; D might be TRBD1 (5 bases). Germline assignment: CDR1 MRHNA and CDR2 SNTAGT. The V and J ends lost 2 bases and 8 bases respectively, with 24 bases between them. This CDR3 contains 17 residues. The CDR3 protein is CASSDGQFGGESRGYTF. CDR3 coding DNA: TGTGCCAGCAGTGACGGGCAATTTGGGGGGGAATCCCGCGGCTACACCTTC.

This chain connects TRBV9 to TRBJ2-1; 9 nucleotides match TRBD2. The CDR3 runs 18 residues. The V segment lost 0 bases and the J segment 2 bases; nucleotides outside the gene matches: 9. Germline V CDR1 and CDR2: SGDLS, YYNGEE. In DNA, the CDR3 is TGTGCCAGCAGCGTAGGTCGGCTAGCGGGATCACCCTACAATGAGCAGTTCTTC. It encodes CASSVGRLAGSPYNEQFF.

J is TRBJ1-2 and V is TRBV11-3, with D possibly matching TRBD1 (5 bases). Trimming cost V 1 base and J 5 bases, with 11 bases left between them. The germline gives CDR1 SGHNT, CDR2 YENEEA. The CDR3 is 14 amino acids. The CDR3 DNA reads as TGTGCCAGCAGCTTAGTTGGAGGGGTTTATGGCTACACCTTC. This sequence encodes CASSLVGGVYGYTF. Full variable domain (remainder filled in from reference TRBV11-3 and TRBJ1-2): EAGVVQSPRYKIIEKKQPVAFWCNPISGHNTLYWYLQNLGQGPELLIRYENEEAVDDSQLPKDRFSAERLKGVDSTLKIQPAELGDSAVYLCASSLVGGVYGYTFGSGTRLTVV.

The rearrangement links TRBV7-3 to TRBJ2-5, with a possible D match to TRBD1 (5 bases). This CDR3 has 16 residues. Trimming removed 2 bases from V and 5 bases from J, with 18 bases in between. Looked up from germline, CDR1 is SGHTA and CDR2 is FQGTGA. The CDR3 sequence: CASSLAPSREPETQYF. The CDR3 DNA reads as TGTGCCAGCAGCTTAGCCCCATCCAGGGAACCGGAGACCCAGTACTTC.

The CDR3 DNA reads as TGTGCCTGGAGGTCCGGGACAGGGGGGGAGACCCAGTACTTC. Translated, it gives CAWRSGTGGETQYF. The chain uses TRBV30 and TRBJ2-5, with 11 positions matching TRBD1. V was clipped by 3 bases and J by 5 bases; unmatched bases: 5. The CDR3 has 14 amino acids. From germline, CDR1 is GTSNPN and CDR2 SVGIG (reference sequence). Based on the CDR3 plus reference TRBV30 and TRBJ2-5, the full variable domain is SQTIHQWPATLVQPVGSPLSLECTVEGTSNPNLYWYRQAAGRGLQLLFYSVGIGQISSEVPQNLSASRPQDRQFILSSKKLLLSDSGFYLCAWRSGTGGETQYFGPGTRLLVL.

A few counts support this clone. The CDR3 region has the DNA TGTGCCAGCAGCGCCGAGGACGGGGGTGAAGGGAAAGAGACCCAGTACTTC. Translation gives CASSAEDGGEGKETQYF. This rearrangement joins TRBV5-8 to TRBJ2-5, with D possibly TRBD2 on 6 matching bases. The CDR3 has 17 residues. The ends were cut back, 4 bases at V and 3 bases at J, with 22 bases in the middle. Germline V gene lookup returns CDR1 SGHTS and CDR2 YDEGEE.

Points on this clone: Different DNA sequences within this sample yield the same CDR3. CDR3 in DNA: TGTGCCTGGAGTGGGAGGCTAGGGCGGGAGAGGTTCTTC. It is translated as CAWSGRLGRERFF. The V call is TRBV30, the J call TRBJ2-1, with TRBD2 matching over 7 bases. Per germline, CDR1 GTSNPN and CDR2 SVGIG (reference sequence). After removal of 1 base from V and 15 bases from J, the junction contained 12 bases not matched to a gene. The CDR3 runs 13 residues.

This chain links TRBV5-1 with TRBJ1-2; 7 positions match TRBD1. The CDR3 has 12 residues. Germline trimming cut 4 bases from V and 8 bases from J; bases unmatched to any gene: 5. Germline V gives CDR1 SGHRS, CDR2 YFSETQ. Here the CDR3 reads CASSLRGLGYTF. As DNA, the CDR3 is TGCGCCAGCAGCCTCAGGGGGTTAGGCTACACCTTC. Filled out from reference TRBV5-1 and TRBJ1-2, the complete variable domain reads KAGVTQTPRYLIKTRGQQVTLSCSPISGHRSVSWYQQTPGQGLQFLFEYFSETQRNKGNFPGRFSGRQFSNSRSEMNVSTLELGDSALYLCASSLRGLGYTFGSGTRLTVV.

This clone came up a few times. This chain uses TRBV4-3 with TRBJ2-7; TRBD2 agrees at 10 bases. The CDR3 sequence is 17 residues long. Germline V gives CDR1 LGHNA, CDR2 YSLEER. Trimming removed 1 base from V and 4 bases from J; junction bases left unmatched: 10. The CDR3 sequence: CASSQARAGGLKYEQYF. As DNA, the CDR3 is TGCGCCAGCAGCCAAGCTCGAGCGGGAGGGCTTAAATACGAGCAGTACTTC.

The chain uses TRBV6-6 and TRBJ2-2; 9 bases fit TRBD2. The trim removed 8 bases at V and 7 bases at J, leaving 8 bases unmatched. The CDR3 loop spans 14 amino acids. Germline CDR1 reads MNHNY; CDR2 reads SVGAGI (reference sequence). CDR3 region: CASEGREGNGELFF. The CDR3 nucleotides read TGTGCCAGCGAAGGGCGGGAGGGTAACGGGGAGCTGTTTTTT.